The T cell receptor beta chain under discussion was sequenced for a study of memory CD4+ T cells and cytomegalovirus serostatus. The germline CDR1 and CDR2 sequences are SGHTS and YDEGEE. The CDR3 length is 15 residues. Whole-study results and caveats: A US-trained random forest predicted CMV serostatus with median AUC around 0.91. The CMV-associated TCR signature appears largely within the CD4+ memory repertoire.

The sort gate was single viable CD3+CD4+CD8-CD45RO+ cells for memory CD4+ T cells. Serostatus was set by detecting CMV pp150, pp28, p38, p52 IgG. After thawing, CD4+ T cells were positively selected. With regard to this clone: Antigen specificity is unknown. Relative to the germline gene, one junction end is altered; a read error may explain this.

Here immunoSEQ multiplex PCR was the method, and the copy in TCRdb shows in-frame clones only, minus some. Here the sample spans more than 35,000 clones, 79% being singletons. V and J are TRBV5-8 and TRBJ2-5; 9 positions match TRBD1. The TCR originated in an adult in good health and CMV-seropositive. Sequencing was performed on memory CD4+ T cells from blood. CDR3 in DNA: TGTGCCAGCAGCCAGGGACAGGGCCTTTTCGAGATCCAGTACTTC. It specifies CASSQGQGLFEIQYF. The full variable domain, in which reference TRBV5-8 and TRBJ2-5 provide the parts outside the CDR3, is EAGVTQSPTHLIKTRGQQATLRCSPISGHTSVYWYQQALGLGLQFLLWYDEGEERNRGNFPPRFSGRQFPNYSSELNVNALELEDSALYLCASSQGQGLFEIQYFGPGTRLLVL.